The present entry profiles one T cell receptor (beta chain) with its context. The target of this receptor is not known. No base qualities exist here, and no much larger clone lies one base off it. This specimen belongs to a study of blood T cell repertoires in COVID-19 (dated by TCRdb to the early 2020s). Regarding the complete study: Samples from collaborators originated in the United States, Italy and Spain and spanned both the acute and convalescent phases of COVID-19. Samples were obtained from the ongoing ImmuneRACE study (first 160 participants) and from some 1,200 subjects provided by 6 global collaborators. The repertoires were made available in a free public database intended to serve as a resource for research on the immune response to SARS-CoV-2. The prospective study material was composed of cDNA or gDNA derived from T cells, B-cell-depleted T cells, or PBMCs. A de-identified subject ID, COVID-19 status, age in years and sex were almost always included in the sample metadata. Where available, HLA class I and class II types were obtained from metadata supplied by the sample provider rather than from assay-based typing. Subjects who had been exposed to COVID-19, were actively infected with it, or had recovered from it provided the deeply sampled blood TCRbeta repertoires that made up the dataset.

TCRbeta CDR3 regions were amplified from genomic DNA by means of the immunoSEQ Assay, a bias-controlled multiplex PCR. The published analysis was carried out like this. Within the assay, amplification of reference gene primers was used to estimate how many nucleated cells each sample contained. Sequence reads were collapsed and filtered to measure the absolute abundance of every unique TCRbeta CDR3 rearrangement. For each sample, productive Simpson clonality was calculated by taking the square root of Simpson's diversity index across productive rearrangements. TCRdb obtained this table from immuneACCESS and retained in-frame rearrangements with V and J assigned. These tables miss some clones; where compared with another copy, unresolved V genes account for less than half of the shortfall, and the remainder is unexplained. The V and J calls and clone size are taken from that table; D and trimming were inferred from the DNA. This sample holds some 98,000 clones; 75% to 85% were observed only once. Under 20% of the sample goes to the ten largest clones.

Collaborating institutions collected whole blood in K2EDTA tubes following their own protocols. For TCRbeta analysis, collaborator samples were shipped as frozen whole blood, as isolated PBMCs, or as DNA extracted from either sample type. Results the study describes overall, beyond this receptor: The amount of clinical and demographic metadata varied by source and participant and was provided uncurated.

Including cysteine and phenylalanine, the CDR3 has 11 amino acids. The DNA shown is the 33-base CDR3, in frame from base 1. The germline V gene (reference sequence) sets CDR1 to MNHEY and CDR2 to SMNVEV. Compared with germline, V lacks 11 bases and J lacks 10 bases; bases without a gene match: 4. The material sequenced was peripheral blood. The origin of this receptor is a human donor in a cohort sampled during active COVID-19. This chain joins TRBV27 to TRBJ1-6; 8 bases in the middle match TRBD1. The CDR3 region reads CAGTGGSPLHF. The sequenced DNA: TGTGCCGGCACAGGGGGGTCACCCCTCCACTTT.